Below, one T cell receptor (beta chain) is given with its context. There is no known antigen for this receptor. This sample was sequenced with a NextSeq 550. The Human TCR Profiling Kit (MiLaboratory) was used to make UMI-labeled 5' RACE TRB cDNA libraries. cDNA synthesis used the entire amount of extracted RNA, and PCR amplification then used the entire amount of cDNA produced. Libraries were prepared in parallel with an identical number of PCR cycles. The authors processed their data as follows. MIGEC and MiXCR extracted about 50,000 +/- 9,200 unique UMI-labeled TRB cDNA molecules per library, requiring at least two reads per UMI. On average, approximately 40,000 +/- 10,000 functional in-frame TRB CDR3 nucleotide clonotypes lacking stop codons were found per library. Diversity metrics, including normalized Shannon-Wiener and Chao1, were computed in VDJtools after downsampling to 5000 UMI-labeled TRB molecules per sample. VDJtools was used to calculate clonotype-size-weighted physicochemical properties of the central five CDR3 residues, namely interaction energy, strength, volume and Kidera factor 4. After TCRdb reprocessed the reads, each CDR3 protein sequence was kept as one row, without DNA. The V and J calls, along with clone size, are taken from TCRdb and not from the paper's own processing. This sample's table contains some 45,000 distinct CDR3 sequences. The ten largest account for 1.6% of the sample.

For every CD8+ T cell subset, around 300,000 cells were flow-sorted straight into RLT lysis buffer, and each subset was sorted in triplicate. To keep memory contaminants out, a stringent definition of naive CD8+ T cells was applied: CD45RO-CCR7+CD27+CD95-. Peripheral blood mononuclear cells were isolated from buffy coats using standard density gradient centrifugation. A FACSAria III was used to flow-sort naive CXCR3-negative and CXCR3-positive CD8+ T cells. Total RNA was extracted from sorted cells using an RNeasy Mini Kit. From the germline V gene, CDR1 is MDHEN and CDR2 is SYDVKM. From the cysteine up to the phenylalanine, the CDR3 has a length of 16 residues. No DNA was logged. This sample is part of a study of CXCR3-negative and CXCR3-positive naive CD8 T cells (dated by TCRdb to about 2019). The study in broad terms: In total, 130 million to 150 million TRB reads were obtained, or roughly 1.5 +/- 0.3 million reads per library. Diversity and physicochemical repertoire analyses covered under twelve donors pooled from two independent experiments. The TRBV-TRBJ cluster analysis covered naive subsets from five or six donors and memory cells from 3 donors.

Broad study findings and their caveats: CXCR3 expression partially decreased after cryopreservation, so most assays used freshly isolated PBMCs. Because surface CD5, which has been linked to self-reactivity in mice, was comparable between naive subsets, TCR interaction strength was also inferred from TRB CDR3 physicochemical properties. Comparably high repertoire diversity was found in both naive subsets, whereas much lower repertoire diversity was found in memory CD8+ T cells. Compared with CXCR3-negative naive cells, CXCR3-positive naive cells had TRB CDR3s with higher hydrophobicity (lower Kidera factor 4), lower energy, and higher strength and volume indices. TRBV-TRBJ usage was similar between naive CXCR3-negative and CXCR3-positive cells from the same donor, while memory cells showed distinct patterns.

The TCR sequence derives from a human donor in good health. Some clones in this sample may be carry-over from other donors' samples. Here the chain combines TRBV28 and TRBJ2-7; the D call from TCRdb, TRBD2, cannot be confirmed without DNA. The sample taken for sequencing was naive CXCR3- CD8+ T cells from blood. The cell subset or site label of this sample denotes: CD45RO-CCR7+CD27+CD95- naive CD8+ T cells lacking CXCR3 (TNR3-). This receptor has the CDR3 CASSPNRGRSSYEQYF.